One T cell receptor (beta chain) is described in this entry. As yet, its antigen is unknown. The sample is drawn from a study of T cell responses to AZD1222 COVID-19 vaccine. Overall study context: Recipients boosted at about 4 weeks or about 12 weeks are pooled. Study-wide points: Baseline serostatus was positive in only six AZD1222 recipients. In all cases, repertoires were sampled only after the peak T cell response. Receipt of two AZD1222 doses was followed by a rise in Spike-specific TCR breadth and depth.

The V segment lost 3 bases and the J segment 5 bases; nucleotides outside the gene matches: 9. The length of the CDR3 is 15 residues. Germline lookup yields CDR1 DFQATT and CDR2 SNEGSKA (reference sequence). The assay was immunoSEQ multiplex PCR, and TCRdb's table has in-frame clones only and misses some. The profile shows about 100,000 clones, roughly 84% of them singletons. The clonotype comes from an adult in good health. J is TRBJ2-2 and V is TRBV20-1, with TRBD2 identical over 7 bases. Sequencing used peripheral blood, obtained on day 0 of AZD1222 vaccination. The CDR3 sequence is CSASSGTTQTGELFF. The CDR3, as DNA: TGCAGTGCTAGTTCGGGGACTACCCAAACCGGGGAGCTGTTTTTT.